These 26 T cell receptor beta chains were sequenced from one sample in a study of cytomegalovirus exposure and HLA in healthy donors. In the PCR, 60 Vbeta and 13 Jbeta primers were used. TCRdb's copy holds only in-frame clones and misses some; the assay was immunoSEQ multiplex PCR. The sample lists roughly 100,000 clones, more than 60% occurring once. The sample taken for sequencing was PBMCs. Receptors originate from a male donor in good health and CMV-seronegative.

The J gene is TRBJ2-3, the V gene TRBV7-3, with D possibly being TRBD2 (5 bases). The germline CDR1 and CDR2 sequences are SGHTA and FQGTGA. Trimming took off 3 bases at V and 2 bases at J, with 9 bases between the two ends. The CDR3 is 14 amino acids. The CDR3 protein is CASSLERATDTQYF. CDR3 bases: TGTGCCAGCAGCTTGGAGAGGGCCACAGATACGCAGTATTTT.

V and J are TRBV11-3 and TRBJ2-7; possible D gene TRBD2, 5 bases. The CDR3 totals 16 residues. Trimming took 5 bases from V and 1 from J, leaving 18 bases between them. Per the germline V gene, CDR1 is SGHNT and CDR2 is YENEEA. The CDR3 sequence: CASSEGPQRTSYEQYF. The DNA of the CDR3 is TGTGCCAGCAGCGAGGGTCCCCAGCGGACTTCCTACGAGCAGTACTTC.

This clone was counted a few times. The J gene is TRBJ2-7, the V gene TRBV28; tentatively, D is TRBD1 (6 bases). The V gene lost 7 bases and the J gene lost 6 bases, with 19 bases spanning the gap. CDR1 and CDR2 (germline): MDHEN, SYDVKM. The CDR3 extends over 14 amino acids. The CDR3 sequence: CASTRSPGEREQYF. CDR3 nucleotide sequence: TGTGCCAGCACCCGATCCCCAGGGGAGCGCGAGCAGTACTTC.

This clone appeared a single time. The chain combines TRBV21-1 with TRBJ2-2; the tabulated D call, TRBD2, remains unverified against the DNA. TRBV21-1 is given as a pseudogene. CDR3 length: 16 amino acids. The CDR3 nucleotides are TGTGCCAGCAGCTCAAAGCGGGAGGGGGACACCGGGGAGCTGTTTTTT. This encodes CASSSKREGDTGELFF.

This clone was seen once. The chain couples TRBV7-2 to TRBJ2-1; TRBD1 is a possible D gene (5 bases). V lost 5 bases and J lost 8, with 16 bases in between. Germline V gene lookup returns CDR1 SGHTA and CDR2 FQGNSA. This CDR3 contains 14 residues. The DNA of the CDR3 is TGTGCCAGCAGCCCGGCACCAGGGCCCCATGAGCAGTTCTTC. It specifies CASSPAPGPHEQFF.

In DNA, the CDR3 is TGTGCCAGCAGTCCCCGGGGGGGCGGGATAACAGATACGCAGTATTTT. It translates to CASSPRGGGITDTQYF. The rearrangement joins TRBV27 to TRBJ2-3; 8 bases map to TRBD2. Germline CDR1 is MNHEY and CDR2 is SMNVEV (reference sequence). The CDR3 has 16 amino acids. Trimming at V came to 5 bases and at J to 3 bases, leaving 10 bases not matched to a gene.

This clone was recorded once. Here the CDR3 reads CATRPGQGTYEQYF. In DNA form, the CDR3 reads TGTGCCACCCGGCCGGGACAGGGAACCTACGAGCAGTACTTC. V and J are TRBV6-5 and TRBJ2-7, with 9 bases fitting TRBD1. CDR1 and CDR2 from the germline V gene are MNHEY and SVGAGI. Trimming removed 10 bases from V and 2 bases from J; junction bases left unmatched: 9. This CDR3 region has 14 residues.

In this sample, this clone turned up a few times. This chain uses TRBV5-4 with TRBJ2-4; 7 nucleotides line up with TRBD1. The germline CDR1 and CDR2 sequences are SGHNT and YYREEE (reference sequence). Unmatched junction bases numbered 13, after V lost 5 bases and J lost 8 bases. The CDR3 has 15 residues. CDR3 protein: CASRSRQGGSDIQYF. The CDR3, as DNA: TGTGCCAGCAGATCAAGACAGGGCGGGTCGGACATTCAGTACTTC.

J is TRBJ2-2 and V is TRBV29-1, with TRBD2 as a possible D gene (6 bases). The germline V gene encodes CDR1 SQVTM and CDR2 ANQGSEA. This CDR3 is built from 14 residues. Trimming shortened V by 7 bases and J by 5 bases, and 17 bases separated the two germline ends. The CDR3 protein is CSGSWGDETGELFF. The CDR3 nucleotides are TGCAGCGGGAGCTGGGGGGACGAAACCGGGGAGCTGTTTTTT.

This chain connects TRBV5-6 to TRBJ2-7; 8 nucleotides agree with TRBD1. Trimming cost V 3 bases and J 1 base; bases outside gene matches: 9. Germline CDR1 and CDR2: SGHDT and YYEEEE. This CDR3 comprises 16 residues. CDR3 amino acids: CASSSAQGARSYEQYF. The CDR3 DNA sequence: TGTGCCAGCAGCTCGGCCCAGGGGGCGCGGTCCTACGAGCAGTACTTC.

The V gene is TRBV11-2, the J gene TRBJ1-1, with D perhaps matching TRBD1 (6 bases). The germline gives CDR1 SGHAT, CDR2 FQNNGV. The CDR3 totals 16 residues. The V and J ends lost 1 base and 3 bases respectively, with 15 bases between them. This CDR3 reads CASSLAKFKGDTEAFF. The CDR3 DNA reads TGTGCCAGCAGCTTAGCCAAGTTCAAGGGGGACACTGAAGCTTTCTTT.

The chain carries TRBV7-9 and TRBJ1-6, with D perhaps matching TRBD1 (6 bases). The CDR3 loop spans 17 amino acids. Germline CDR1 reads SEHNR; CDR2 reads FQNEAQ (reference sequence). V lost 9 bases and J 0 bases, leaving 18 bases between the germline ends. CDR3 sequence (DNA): TGTGCCAGTAGCCAGGGACACCTGAGCTCCTATAATTCACCCCTCCACTTT. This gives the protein CASSQGHLSSYNSPLHF.

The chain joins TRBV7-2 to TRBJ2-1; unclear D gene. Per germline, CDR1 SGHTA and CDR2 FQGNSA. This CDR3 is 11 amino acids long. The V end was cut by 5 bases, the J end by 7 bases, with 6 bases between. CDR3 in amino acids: CASSLPNEQFF. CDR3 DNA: TGTGCCAGCAGCCTCCCGAATGAGCAGTTCTTC.

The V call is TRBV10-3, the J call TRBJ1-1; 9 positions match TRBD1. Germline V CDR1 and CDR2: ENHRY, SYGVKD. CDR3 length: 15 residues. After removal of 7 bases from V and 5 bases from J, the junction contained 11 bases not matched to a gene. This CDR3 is CAINDRQGVWTEAFF. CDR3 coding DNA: TGTGCCATCAACGATAGACAGGGGGTGTGGACTGAAGCTTTCTTT.

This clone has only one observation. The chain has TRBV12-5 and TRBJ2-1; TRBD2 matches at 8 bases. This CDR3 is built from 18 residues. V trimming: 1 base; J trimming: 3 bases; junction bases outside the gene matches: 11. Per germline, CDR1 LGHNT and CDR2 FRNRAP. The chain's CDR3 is CASGLGGGAGGHYNEQFF. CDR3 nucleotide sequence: TGTGCTAGTGGTTTGGGTGGTGGGGCGGGAGGCCACTACAATGAGCAGTTCTTC. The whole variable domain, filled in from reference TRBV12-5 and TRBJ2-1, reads DARVTQTPRHKVTEMGQEVTMRCQPILGHNTVFWYRQTMMQGLELLAYFRNRAPLDDSGMPKDRFSAEMPDATLATLKIQPSEPRDSAVYFCASGLGGGAGGHYNEQFFGPGTRLTVL.

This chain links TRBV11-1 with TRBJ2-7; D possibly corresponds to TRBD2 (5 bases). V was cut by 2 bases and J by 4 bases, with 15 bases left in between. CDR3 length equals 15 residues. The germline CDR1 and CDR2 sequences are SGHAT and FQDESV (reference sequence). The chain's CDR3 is CASSLNSNGGYEQYF. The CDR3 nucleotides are TGTGCCAGCAGCTTAAACTCGAACGGAGGATACGAGCAGTACTTC.

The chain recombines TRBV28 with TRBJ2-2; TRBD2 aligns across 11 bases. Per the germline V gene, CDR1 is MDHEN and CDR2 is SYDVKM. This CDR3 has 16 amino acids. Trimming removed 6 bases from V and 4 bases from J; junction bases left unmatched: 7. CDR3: CASSLGLAGSTGELFF. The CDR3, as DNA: TGTGCCAGCAGCCTCGGACTAGCGGGTTCCACCGGGGAGCTGTTTTTT.

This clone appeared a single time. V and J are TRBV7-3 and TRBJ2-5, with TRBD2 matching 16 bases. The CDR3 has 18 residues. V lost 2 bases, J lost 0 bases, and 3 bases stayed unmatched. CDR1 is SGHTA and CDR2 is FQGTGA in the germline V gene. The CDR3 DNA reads TGTGCCAGCAGCTTACCGGGACTAGCGGGAGGGGACCAAGAGACCCAGTACTTC. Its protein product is CASSLPGLAGGDQETQYF.

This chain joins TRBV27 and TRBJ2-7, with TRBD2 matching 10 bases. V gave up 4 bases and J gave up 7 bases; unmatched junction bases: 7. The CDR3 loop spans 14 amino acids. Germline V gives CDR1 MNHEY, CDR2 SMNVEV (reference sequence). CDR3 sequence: CASSSLAGAGEQYF. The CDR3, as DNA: TGTGCCAGCAGTTCTCTAGCGGGAGCGGGGGAGCAGTACTTC.

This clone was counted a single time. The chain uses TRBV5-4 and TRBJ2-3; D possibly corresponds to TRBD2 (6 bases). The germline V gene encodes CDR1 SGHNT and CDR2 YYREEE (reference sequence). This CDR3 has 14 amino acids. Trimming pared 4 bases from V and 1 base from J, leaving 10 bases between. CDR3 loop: CASSAASGTDTQYF. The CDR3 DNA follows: TGTGCCAGCAGCGCCGCTAGCGGCACAGATACGCAGTATTTT.

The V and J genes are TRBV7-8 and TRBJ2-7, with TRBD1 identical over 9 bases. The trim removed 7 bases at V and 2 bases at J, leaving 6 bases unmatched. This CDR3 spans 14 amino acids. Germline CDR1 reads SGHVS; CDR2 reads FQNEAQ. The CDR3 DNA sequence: TGTGCCAGCACCCTGACAGGGGGAACCTACGAGCAGTACTTC. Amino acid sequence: CASTLTGGTYEQYF.

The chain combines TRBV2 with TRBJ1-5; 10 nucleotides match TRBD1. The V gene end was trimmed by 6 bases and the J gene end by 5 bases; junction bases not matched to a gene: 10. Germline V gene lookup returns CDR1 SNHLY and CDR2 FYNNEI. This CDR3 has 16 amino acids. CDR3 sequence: CASRDIGTGDYQPQHF. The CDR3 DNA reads TGTGCCAGCAGGGACATAGGGACAGGGGATTATCAGCCCCAGCATTTT.

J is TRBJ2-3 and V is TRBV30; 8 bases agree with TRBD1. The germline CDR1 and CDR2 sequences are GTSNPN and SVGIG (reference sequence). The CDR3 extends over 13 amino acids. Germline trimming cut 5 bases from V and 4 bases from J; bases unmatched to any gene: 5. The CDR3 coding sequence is TGTGCCTGGGGCCCGACAGGGGCAGATACGCAGTATTTT. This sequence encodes CAWGPTGADTQYF.

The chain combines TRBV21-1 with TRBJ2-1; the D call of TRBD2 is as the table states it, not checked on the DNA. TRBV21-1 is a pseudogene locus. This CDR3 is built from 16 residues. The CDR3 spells CASSPRRYSGINEQFF. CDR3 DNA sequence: TGTGCCAGCAGCCCGCGCCGGTATAGCGGGATCAATGAGCAGTTCTTC.

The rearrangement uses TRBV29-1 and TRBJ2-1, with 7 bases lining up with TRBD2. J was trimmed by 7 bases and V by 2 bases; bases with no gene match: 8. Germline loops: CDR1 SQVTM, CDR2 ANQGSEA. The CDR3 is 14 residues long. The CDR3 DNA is TGCAGCGTTGAAAGAGGGACCGGGGGGAATGAGCAGTTCTTC. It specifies CSVERGTGGNEQFF.

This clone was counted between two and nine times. CDR3 protein: CASSNGVSVYEQYF. CDR3 bases: TGTGCCAGCAGCAACGGGGTTTCCGTCTACGAGCAGTACTTC. The chain couples TRBV7-9 to TRBJ2-7, with D perhaps matching TRBD2 (5 bases). Germline CDR1 and CDR2: SEHNR and FQNEAQ (reference sequence). The CDR3 runs 14 residues. V gave up 5 bases and J gave up 3 bases, with 14 bases separating them.